The rows below give T cell receptor beta chains drawn from one sample of a study of monozygotic twins with inflammatory bowel disease. TCRdb re-called the 5' RACE reads; one entry per CDR3 protein, DNA not given. The sample has 350,000 to 550,000 distinct CDR3 sequences. Sequenced sample: blood. The origin of the receptors is a human donor with ulcerative colitis or Crohn's disease, or a healthy co-twin of an affected twin (not recorded which). Each CDR3 is given with its conserved first and last residue.

TRBJ1-1 TRBV28 CASGYRSSAEAFF
TRBJ2-3 TRBV5-1 CASSLGGLAGSTDTQYF
TRBJ2-1 TRBV7-2 CASSLATANEQFF
TRBJ2-5 TRBV5-1 CASSLTAGFQETQYF
TRBJ2-4 TRBV12-3/TRBV12-4 CASSPHTSGEAKNIQYF
TRBJ2-3 TRBV4-2 CASSQDKAITDTQYF
TRBJ2-3 TRBV5-1 CASSLEGTGTDTQYF
TRBJ2-7 TRBV7-9 CASSSAGDTRSYEQYF
TRBJ2-7 TRBV12-3/TRBV12-4 CASSRGSEQYF
TRBJ1-1 TRBV18 CASSPSGVLNTEAFF
TRBJ2-2 TRBV5-1 CASSLDGHRGTGELFF
TRBJ1-4 TRBV7-8 CASSWNPGTGATNEKLFF
TRBJ2-1 TRBV20-1 CSASPLRGNYNEQFF
TRBJ1-1 TRBV4-1 CASSALGNTEAFF
TRBJ2-7 TRBV12-3/TRBV12-4 CASSPAGGPREQYF
TRBJ2-3 TRBV7-2 CASSWGAAGTQYF
TRBJ2-5 TRBV7-2 CASAGFSGRGETQYF
TRBJ1-2 TRBV6-5 CASSFRPGQATISYGYTF
TRBJ1-1 TRBV7-2 CASSLPGVDTEAFF
TRBJ2-1 TRBV6-1 CASSPPVVVAGTNEQFF
TRBJ1-1 TRBV5-1 CASSLVGEGNTEAFF
TRBJ2-1 TRBV14 CASSRSGGLNNEQFF
TRBJ1-1 TRBV7-2 CASSLDRGEAFF
TRBJ2-1 TRBV7-8 CASSLKDSSYNEQFF
TRBJ1-2 TRBV3-1 CASSQGGQGDGYTF
TRBJ2-7 TRBV20-1 CSAPTSGRDEQYF
TRBJ2-1 TRBV7-2 CASSLWGGNEQFF
TRBJ2-1 TRBV7-9 CASSLEPGLASEQFF
TRBJ2-3 TRBV15 CATSRSRTDSTDTQYF
TRBJ1-1 TRBV7-3 CASSPQAVANTEAFF
TRBJ2-1 TRBV12-3/TRBV12-4 CASSFDVGHHNEQFF
TRBJ2-2 TRBV9 CARCPPGAGELFF
TRBJ2-1 TRBV5-1 CASSLTTTYNEQFF
TRBJ2-7 TRBV11-2 CASSPGVAELYEQYF
TRBJ1-6 TRBV5-1 CASSLGPDLSPLHF
TRBJ1-4 TRBV4-1 CASSQDTATTNEKLFF
TRBJ2-4 TRBV9 CASSVGTATNIQYF
TRBJ2-7 TRBV4-1 CASSEQGAMNEQYF
TRBJ1-5 TRBV28 CASSPMDSLRPQHF
TRBJ2-5 TRBV10-3 CAISGGETQYF
TRBJ2-2 TRBV5-1 CASSPDRVGGELFF
TRBJ2-1 TRBV15 CATSRDLGTGRNEQFF
TRBJ1-4 TRBV29-1 CSVEEHVNEKLFF
TRBJ1-2 TRBV27 CASRLDRMSGYTF
TRBJ2-1 TRBV7-9 CASSHTGLSSYNEQFF
TRBJ2-4 TRBV3-1 CASSTAPMAGGKNIQYF
TRBJ1-5 TRBV7-9 CATQGTLRGGPQHF
TRBJ1-6 TRBV7-2 CASSLAQGAHSPLHF
TRBJ2-3 TRBV3-1 CASSYPSITDTQYF
TRBJ2-1 TRBV7-2 CASSLARTHNEQFF
TRBJ2-7 TRBV28 CASRPPSGGPNEQYF
TRBJ2-7 TRBV6-5 CASSYRSVSDYEQYF
TRBJ2-2 TRBV5-1 CASSLSRDRGPTGELFF
TRBJ2-2 TRBV24-1 CATKQGATGELFF
TRBJ2-3 TRBV5-1 CASSPGLAGRTDTQYF
TRBJ2-7 TRBV18 CASSQLTGDSYEQYF
TRBJ2-7 TRBV20-1 CSARDGRGGYEQYF
TRBJ1-1 TRBV20-1 CSARDRGRSTEAFF
TRBJ2-2 TRBV6-5 CASSYSQGVTGELFF
TRBJ1-2 TRBV7-9 CASSLVEGEGGGYTF